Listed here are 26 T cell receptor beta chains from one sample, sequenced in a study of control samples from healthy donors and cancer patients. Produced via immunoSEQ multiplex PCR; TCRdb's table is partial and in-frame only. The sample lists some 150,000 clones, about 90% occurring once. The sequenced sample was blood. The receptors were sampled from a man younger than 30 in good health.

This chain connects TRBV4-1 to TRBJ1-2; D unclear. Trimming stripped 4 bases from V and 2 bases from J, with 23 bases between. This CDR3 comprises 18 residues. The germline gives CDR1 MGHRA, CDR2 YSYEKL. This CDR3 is CASSPSGQVSALNYGYTF. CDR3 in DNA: TGCGCCAGCAGCCCTTCCGGGCAGGTATCAGCACTAAACTATGGCTACACCTTC.

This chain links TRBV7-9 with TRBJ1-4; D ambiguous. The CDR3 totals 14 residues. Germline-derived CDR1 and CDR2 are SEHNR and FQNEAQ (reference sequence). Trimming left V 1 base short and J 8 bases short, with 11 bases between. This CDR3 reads CASSLVSTREKLFF. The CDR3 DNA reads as TGTGCCAGCAGCTTAGTAAGCACACGGGAAAAACTGTTTTTT.

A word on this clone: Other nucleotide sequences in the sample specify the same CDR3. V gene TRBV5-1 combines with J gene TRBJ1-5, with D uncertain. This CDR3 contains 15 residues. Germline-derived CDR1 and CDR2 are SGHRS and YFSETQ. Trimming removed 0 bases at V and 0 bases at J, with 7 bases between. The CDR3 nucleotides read TGCGCCAGCAGCTTGGACGGAAATAGCAATCAGCCCCAGCATTTT. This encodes CASSLDGNSNQPQHF.

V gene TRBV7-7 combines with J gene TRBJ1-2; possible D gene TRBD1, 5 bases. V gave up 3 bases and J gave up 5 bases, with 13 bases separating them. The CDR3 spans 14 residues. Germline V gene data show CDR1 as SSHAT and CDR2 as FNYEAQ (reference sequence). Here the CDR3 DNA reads TGTGCCAGCAGCTTCCTCGGGACGCGGTATGGCTACACCTTC. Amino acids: CASSFLGTRYGYTF.

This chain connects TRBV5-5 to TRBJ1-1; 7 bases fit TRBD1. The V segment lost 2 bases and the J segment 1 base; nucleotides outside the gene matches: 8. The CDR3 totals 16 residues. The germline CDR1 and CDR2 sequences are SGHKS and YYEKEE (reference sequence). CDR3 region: CASSFERAGGNTEAFF. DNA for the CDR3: TGTGCCAGCAGCTTTGAGAGGGCAGGGGGGAACACTGAAGCTTTCTTT.

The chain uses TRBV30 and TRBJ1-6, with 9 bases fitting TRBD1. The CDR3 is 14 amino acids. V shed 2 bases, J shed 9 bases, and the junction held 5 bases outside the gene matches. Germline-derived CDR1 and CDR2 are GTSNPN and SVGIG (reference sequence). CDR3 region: CAWSFTGGVSPLHF. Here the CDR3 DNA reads TGTGCCTGGAGTTTTACAGGGGGCGTTTCACCCCTCCACTTT.

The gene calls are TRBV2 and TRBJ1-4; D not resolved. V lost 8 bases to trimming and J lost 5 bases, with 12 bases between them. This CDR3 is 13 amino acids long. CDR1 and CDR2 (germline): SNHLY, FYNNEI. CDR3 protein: CASEFVRNEKLFF. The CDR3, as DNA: TGTGCCAGCGAGTTTGTAAGGAATGAAAAACTGTTTTTT. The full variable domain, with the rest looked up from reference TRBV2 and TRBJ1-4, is EPEVTQTPSHQVTQMGQEVILRCVPISNHLYFYWYRQILGQKVEFLVSFYNNEISEKSEIFDDQFSVERPDGSNFTLKIRSTKLEDSAMYFCASEFVRNEKLFFGSGTQLSVL.

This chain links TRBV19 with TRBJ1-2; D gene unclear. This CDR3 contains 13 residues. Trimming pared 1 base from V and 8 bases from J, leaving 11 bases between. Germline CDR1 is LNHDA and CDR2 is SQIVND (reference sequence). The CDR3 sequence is CASSIAPGRGYTF. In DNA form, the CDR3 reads TGTGCCAGTAGTATAGCCCCGGGGAGAGGCTACACCTTC.

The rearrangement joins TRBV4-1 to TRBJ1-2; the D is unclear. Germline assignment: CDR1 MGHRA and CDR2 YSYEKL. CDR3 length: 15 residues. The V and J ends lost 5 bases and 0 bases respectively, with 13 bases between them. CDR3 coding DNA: TGCGCCAGCAGCTCTCAAGTAGTGACTAACTATGGCTACACCTTC. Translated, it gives CASSSQVVTNYGYTF.

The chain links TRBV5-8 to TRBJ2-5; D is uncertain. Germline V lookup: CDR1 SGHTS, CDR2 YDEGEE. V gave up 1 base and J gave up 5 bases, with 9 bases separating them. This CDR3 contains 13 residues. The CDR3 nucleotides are TGTGCCAGCAGCTTGAGGGTTAAGGAGACCCAGTACTTC. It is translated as CASSLRVKETQYF. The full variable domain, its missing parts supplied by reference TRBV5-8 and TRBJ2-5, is EAGVTQSPTHLIKTRGQQATLRCSPISGHTSVYWYQQALGLGLQFLLWYDEGEERNRGNFPPRFSGRQFPNYSSELNVNALELEDSALYLCASSLRVKETQYFGPGTRLLVL.

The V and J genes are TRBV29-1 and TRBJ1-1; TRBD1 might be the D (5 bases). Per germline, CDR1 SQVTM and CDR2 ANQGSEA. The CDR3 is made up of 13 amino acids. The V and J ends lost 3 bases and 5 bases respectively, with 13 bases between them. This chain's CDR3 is CSVDQGVGTEAFF. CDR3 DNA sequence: TGCAGCGTTGATCAGGGCGTTGGAACTGAAGCTTTCTTT.

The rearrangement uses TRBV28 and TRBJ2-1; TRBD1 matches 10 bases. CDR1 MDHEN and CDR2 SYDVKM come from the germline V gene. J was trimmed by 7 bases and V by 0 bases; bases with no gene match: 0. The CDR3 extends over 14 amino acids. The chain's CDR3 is CASSLWDRGNEQFF. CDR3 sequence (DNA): TGTGCCAGCAGTTTATGGGACAGGGGGAATGAGCAGTTCTTC.

The DNA for the CDR3 is TGTGCCACCAGCAGAGAAACAGGGAAGGGGTATGGCTACACCTTC. It is translated as CATSRETGKGYGYTF. This chain connects TRBV15 to TRBJ1-2, with D possibly TRBD1 on 6 matching bases. CDR1 is LNHNV, CDR2 YYDKDF, per germline (reference sequence). Trimming left V 0 bases short and J 5 bases short, with 13 bases between. This CDR3 is 15 amino acids long.

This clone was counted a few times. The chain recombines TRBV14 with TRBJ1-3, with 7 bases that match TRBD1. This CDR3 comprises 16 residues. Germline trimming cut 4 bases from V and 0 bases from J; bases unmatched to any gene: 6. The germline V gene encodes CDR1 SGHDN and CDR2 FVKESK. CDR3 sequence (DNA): TGTGCCAGCAGCCGACAGGGACTCTCCTCTGGAAACACCATATATTTT. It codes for CASSRQGLSSGNTIYF.

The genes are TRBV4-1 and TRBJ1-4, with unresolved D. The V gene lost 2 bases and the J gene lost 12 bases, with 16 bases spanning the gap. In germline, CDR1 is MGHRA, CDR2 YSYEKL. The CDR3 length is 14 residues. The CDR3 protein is CASSQYLRGMELFF. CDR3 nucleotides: TGCGCCAGCAGCCAATATCTCCGCGGTATGGAACTGTTTTTT.

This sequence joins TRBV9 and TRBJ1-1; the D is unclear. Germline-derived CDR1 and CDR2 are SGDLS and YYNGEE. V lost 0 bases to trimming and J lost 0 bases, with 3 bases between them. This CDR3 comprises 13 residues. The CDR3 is CASSVGMNTEAFF. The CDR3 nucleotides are TGTGCCAGCAGCGTAGGCATGAACACTGAAGCTTTCTTT.

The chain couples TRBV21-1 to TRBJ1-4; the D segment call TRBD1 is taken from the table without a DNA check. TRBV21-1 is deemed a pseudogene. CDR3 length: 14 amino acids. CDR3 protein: CASSTGITNEKLFF. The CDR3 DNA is TGTGCCAGCAGCACAGGAATAACTAATGAAAAACTGTTTTTT.

This CDR3 reads CASSLPPGQETQYF. CDR3 nucleotide sequence: TGCGCCAGCAGCTTGCCCCCGGGGCAAGAGACCCAGTACTTC. The chain employs TRBV5-1 and TRBJ2-5, with D tentatively TRBD2 (5 bases). The CDR3 length is 14 residues. The V end was cut by 1 base, the J end by 2 bases, with 9 bases between. Germline assignment: CDR1 SGHRS and CDR2 YFSETQ.

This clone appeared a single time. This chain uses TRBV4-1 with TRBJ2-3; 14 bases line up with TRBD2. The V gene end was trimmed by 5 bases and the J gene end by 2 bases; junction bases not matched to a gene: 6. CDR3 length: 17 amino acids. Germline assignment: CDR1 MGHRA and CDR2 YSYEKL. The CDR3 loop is CASSSPTSGGDTDTQYF. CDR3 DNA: TGCGCCAGCAGCTCTCCGACTAGCGGGGGGGACACAGATACGCAGTATTTT.

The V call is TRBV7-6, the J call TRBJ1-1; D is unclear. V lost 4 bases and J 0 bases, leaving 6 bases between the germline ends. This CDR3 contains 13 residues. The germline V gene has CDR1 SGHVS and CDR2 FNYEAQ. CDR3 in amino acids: CASSSTVNTEAFF. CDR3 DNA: TGTGCCAGCAGCTCAACAGTGAACACTGAAGCTTTCTTT.

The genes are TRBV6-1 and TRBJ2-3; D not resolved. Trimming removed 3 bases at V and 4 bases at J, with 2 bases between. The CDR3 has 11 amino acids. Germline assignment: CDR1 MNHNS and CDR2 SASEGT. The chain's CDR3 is CASSDPDTQYF. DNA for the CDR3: TGTGCCAGCAGTGACCCAGATACGCAGTATTTT.

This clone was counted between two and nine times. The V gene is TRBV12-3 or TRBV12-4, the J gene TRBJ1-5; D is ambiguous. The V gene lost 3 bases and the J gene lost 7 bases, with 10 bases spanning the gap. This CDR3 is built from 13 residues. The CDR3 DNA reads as TGTGCCAGCAGTTTTGGGCCGCACCAGCCCCAGCATTTT. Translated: CASSFGPHQPQHF.

The CDR3 bases are TGTGCCAGCAGCCCTAATTCGGGGGGGCCTGAGACCCAGTACTTC. Its protein is CASSPNSGGPETQYF. The gene calls are TRBV3-1 (or the pseudogene TRBV3-2) and TRBJ2-5; 8 bases are a match to TRBD2. There are 15 residues in the CDR3. Germline V CDR1 and CDR2: LGHDT, YNNKEL (reference sequence). With 4 bases clipped from V and 5 bases from J, the junction kept 9 bases outside the gene matches.

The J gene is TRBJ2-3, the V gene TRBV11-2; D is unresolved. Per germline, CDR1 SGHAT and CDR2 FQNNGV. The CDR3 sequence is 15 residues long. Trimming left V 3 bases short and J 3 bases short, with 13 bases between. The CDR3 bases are TGTGCCAGCAGCTTGGGAAGTCGTGGGACAGATACGCAGTATTTT. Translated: CASSLGSRGTDTQYF.

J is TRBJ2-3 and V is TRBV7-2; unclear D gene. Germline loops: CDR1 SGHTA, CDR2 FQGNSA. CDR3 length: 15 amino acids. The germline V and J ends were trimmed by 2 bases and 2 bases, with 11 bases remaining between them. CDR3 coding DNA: TGTGCCAGCAGCTTACCGGTGGGATTCACAGATACGCAGTATTTT. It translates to CASSLPVGFTDTQYF.

The CDR3 spells CASRMDRDYNEQFF. Written as DNA, the CDR3 is TGTGCCAGCAGAATGGACAGGGACTACAATGAGCAGTTCTTC. This chain connects TRBV5-5 to TRBJ2-1; TRBD1 agrees at 8 bases. V was pared by 5 bases and J by 3 bases, with 4 bases of the junction left unmatched. There are 14 residues in the CDR3. Germline V gene data show CDR1 as SGHKS and CDR2 as YYEKEE (reference sequence).